These 5 T cell receptor beta chains were sequenced from one sample in a study of blood T cell repertoires in COVID-19 (dated by TCRdb to the early 2020s). Library preparation employed the immunoSEQ multiplex PCR assay. Here the immuneACCESS table is served through TCRdb, limited to in-frame sequences with V and J called. Missing clones are a known gap in these copies; in checked studies unresolved V genes cover under half, and the rest lacks a known reason. Recorded for this sample are fewer than 75,000 clones; 87% of them occurred a single time. The leading ten clones occupy roughly 6.7% of the sample. The sequenced sample consisted of peripheral blood. These receptors were collected from a man between 60 and 70 years old with active or convalescent COVID-19.

The chain recombines TRBV4-2 with TRBJ1-1, with a possible D match to TRBD1 (5 bases). V lost 0 bases and J 4 bases, leaving 12 bases between the germline ends. CDR1 is LGHNA and CDR2 is YNFKEQ in the germline V gene. This CDR3 spans 15 amino acids. This CDR3 reads CASSQDWGRSTEAFF. CDR3 coding DNA: TGTGCCAGCAGCCAAGATTGGGGCAGGAGCACTGAAGCTTTCTTT.

The chain combines TRBV28 with TRBJ1-4; TRBD1 might be the D (5 bases). The CDR3 totals 13 residues. Germline V gene data show CDR1 as MDHEN and CDR2 as SYDVKM. Trimming took off 8 bases at V and 5 bases at J, with 12 bases between the two ends. The CDR3 DNA sequence: TGTGCCAGCTCCGGGACTTTGAATGAAAAACTGTTTTTT. This sequence encodes CASSGTLNEKLFF.

The chain links TRBV7-2 to TRBJ2-7, with TRBD2 matching 11 bases. With 8 bases clipped from V and 3 bases from J, the junction kept 9 bases outside the gene matches. The length of the CDR3 is 15 residues. Germline loops: CDR1 SGHTA, CDR2 FQGNSA. CDR3 nucleotides: TGTGCCAGCGCGGAACTAGCGGGGGCTTACTACGAGCAGTACTTC. Translated: CASAELAGAYYEQYF.

The genes are TRBV25-1 and TRBJ1-1; unclear D gene. V dropped 3 bases and J dropped 1 base, with 12 bases sitting between them. The CDR3 is 15 amino acids. Germline CDR1 is MGHDK and CDR2 is SYGVNS. This CDR3 reads CASSDTPGWNTEAFF. CDR3 DNA: TGTGCCAGCAGTGATACTCCAGGATGGAACACTGAAGCTTTCTTT.

The chain couples TRBV19 to TRBJ2-5; 9 bases align to TRBD2. V trimming: 1 base; J trimming: 4 bases; junction bases outside the gene matches: 7. CDR3 length equals 16 residues. CDR1 is LNHDA, CDR2 SQIVND, per germline (reference sequence). The DNA of the CDR3 is TGTGCCAGTAGTATAGGGGGCGGGGGGGCCGGAGAGACCCAGTACTTC. Its translation is CASSIGGGGAGETQYF. Looking up the rest from reference TRBV19 and TRBJ2-5 gives the full variable domain: DGGITQSPKYLFRKEGQNVTLSCEQNLNHDAMYWYRQDPGQGLRLIYYSQIVNDFQKGDIAEGYSVSREKKESFPLTVTSAQKNPTAFYLCASSIGGGGAGETQYFGPGTRLLVL.